The 17 T cell receptor beta chains below come from one sample, sequenced in a study of T cell responses to AZD1222 COVID-19 vaccine. The table came from immunoSEQ multiplex PCR; TCRdb's copy has only in-frame clones and leaves some out. The sample contains around 160,000 clones, about 92% of which appear only once. The material was peripheral blood, obtained on day 0 of AZD1222 vaccination. All receptors derive from an adult in good health.

V and J are TRBV5-1 and TRBJ1-1; 9 nucleotides agree with TRBD1. V lost 0 bases to trimming and J lost 8 bases; unmatched junction nucleotides: 2. The CDR3 contains 13 residues. Per the germline V gene, CDR1 is SGHRS and CDR2 is YFSETQ. This CDR3 reads CASSLEGQGEAFF. In DNA, the CDR3 is TGCGCCAGCAGCTTGGAGGGACAGGGCGAAGCTTTCTTT.

V and J are TRBV5-1 and TRBJ2-5, with 9 bases fitting TRBD1. V shed 3 bases and J 2 bases; nucleotides not matched to a gene: 5. The V gene's germline CDR1 is SGHRS and CDR2 YFSETQ. The CDR3 contains 15 residues. CDR3 sequence: CASSYTGQGQETQYF. CDR3 nucleotides: TGCGCCAGCAGCTATACGGGACAGGGACAAGAGACCCAGTACTTC.

V usage is TRBV9 and J usage is TRBJ2-3; unclear D gene. Germline lookup yields CDR1 SGDLS and CDR2 YYNGEE. This CDR3 spans 15 amino acids. The V gene lost 0 bases and the J gene lost 3 bases, with 11 bases spanning the gap. CDR3 sequence: CASSVEWGQTDTQYF. As DNA, the CDR3 is TGTGCCAGCAGCGTAGAGTGGGGTCAGACAGATACGCAGTATTTT.

The count of this clone is one. The chain links TRBV13 to TRBJ1-2; no clear D gene. The CDR3 extends over 14 amino acids. Trimming cost V 10 bases and J 0 bases, with 15 bases left between them. CDR1 and CDR2 from the germline V gene are PRHDT and FYEKMQ (reference sequence). For the CDR3, the DNA is TGTGCCACCCTCGCGGGAAGAGCTAACTATGGCTACACCTTC. It is translated as CATLAGRANYGYTF.

This chain joins TRBV18 and TRBJ1-5; D is unresolved. V lost 6 bases and J 2 bases, leaving 20 bases between the germline ends. The CDR3 is 17 residues long. The V gene's germline CDR1 is KGHSH and CDR2 LQKENI. CDR3 residues: CASSLYSERNGNQPQHF. The CDR3 nucleotides read TGTGCCAGCTCGCTTTACAGCGAGAGGAATGGCAATCAGCCCCAGCATTTT.

The gene calls are TRBV27 and TRBJ1-2, with 7 nucleotides matching TRBD1. CDR3 length equals 14 residues. V gave up 3 bases and J gave up 3 bases; unmatched junction bases: 4. Germline CDR1 is MNHEY and CDR2 is SMNVEV (reference sequence). CDR3 amino acids: CASSFVGQDYGYTF. The CDR3, as DNA: TGTGCCAGCAGTTTCGTCGGACAGGACTATGGCTACACCTTC.

The rearrangement links TRBV5-4 to TRBJ2-2; TRBD2 matches at 8 bases. This CDR3 is built from 15 residues. With V trimmed by 1 base and J by 7 bases, 6 bases remained unmatched. Germline V lookup: CDR1 SGHNT, CDR2 YYREEE (reference sequence). CDR3 region: CASSLTLAGGGELFF. The CDR3 region has the DNA TGTGCCAGCAGCTTGACCCTAGCGGGCGGCGGGGAGCTGTTTTTT.

A single count supports this clone. The CDR3 DNA sequence: TGTGCCAGCAGTGAAGAACGGTCACCCCTCCACTTT. It specifies CASSEERSPLHF. The rearrangement links TRBV2 to TRBJ1-6; D unclear. Trimming shortened V by 1 base and J by 10 bases, and 5 bases separated the two germline ends. CDR3 length: 12 amino acids. Germline V gives CDR1 SNHLY, CDR2 FYNNEI.

The V and J genes are TRBV7-6 and TRBJ2-2; a weak D match, TRBD2 (5 bases). The V and J ends lost 5 bases and 7 bases respectively, with 23 bases between them. Germline V CDR1 and CDR2: SGHVS, FNYEAQ. CDR3 length: 17 residues. CDR3 region: CASSPTGRKSEGGELFF. The CDR3 DNA reads TGTGCCAGCAGCCCCACGGGAAGAAAATCCGAAGGCGGGGAGCTGTTTTTT.

The V call is TRBV11-2, the J call TRBJ2-7; 12 bases line up with TRBD1. Germline loops: CDR1 SGHAT, CDR2 FQNNGV. Losses at the gene ends were 3 bases for V and 5 bases for J; bases not matched to a gene: 11. The CDR3 length is 17 residues. CDR3 in amino acids: CASSLDTKGTGGNEQYF. The CDR3 DNA reads TGTGCCAGCAGCTTGGACACTAAGGGGACAGGGGGCAACGAGCAGTACTTC.

The chain is built from TRBV7-9 and TRBJ1-2; a weak D match, TRBD1 (5 bases). V lost 9 bases and J lost 3, with 17 bases in between. The germline gives CDR1 SEHNR, CDR2 FQNEAQ (reference sequence). This CDR3 spans 14 amino acids. CDR3 coding DNA: TGTGCCAGTTCCGACAGACTCAAGGACTATGGCTACACCTTC. It encodes CASSDRLKDYGYTF.

The V call is TRBV18, the J call TRBJ1-5, with 10 bases that match TRBD1. The J segment lost 6 bases and the V segment lost 4 bases, leaving 15 bases of the junction unmatched. Germline assignment: CDR1 KGHSH and CDR2 LQKENI. The CDR3 loop spans 18 amino acids. This CDR3 reads CASSRDRGSPLGGQPQHF. The CDR3 region has the DNA TGTGCCAGCTCACGGGACAGGGGATCCCCCCTAGGAGGTCAGCCCCAGCATTTT.

This rearrangement joins TRBV6-5 to TRBJ1-2; D gene ambiguous. Germline values: CDR1 MNHEY, CDR2 SVGAGI. The CDR3 spans 13 residues. Trimming removed 6 bases at V and 8 bases at J, with 16 bases between. Here the CDR3 reads CASRDHGVRGYTF. The CDR3 DNA reads TGTGCCAGCAGAGACCACGGAGTGAGGGGCTACACCTTC.

The V gene is TRBV5-8, the J gene TRBJ1-2; D is undetermined. The V gene lost 2 bases and the J gene lost 0 bases, with 5 bases spanning the gap. Germline V lookup: CDR1 SGHTS, CDR2 YDEGEE. There are 13 residues in the CDR3. This CDR3 is CASSFQANYGYTF. CDR3 in DNA: TGTGCCAGCAGCTTCCAGGCTAACTATGGCTACACCTTC.

The rearrangement links TRBV11-2 to TRBJ2-7; no clear D gene. Germline loops: CDR1 SGHAT, CDR2 FQNNGV. The V end lost 1 base, the J end lost 4 bases, and 5 bases lay between the germline ends. The CDR3 is made up of 12 amino acids. CDR3 sequence reads: CASSLVQYEQYF. The CDR3 nucleotides are TGTGCCAGCAGCTTAGTTCAATACGAGCAGTACTTC.

The V gene is TRBV9, the J gene TRBJ1-2; 9 nucleotides agree with TRBD1. The V gene end was trimmed by 6 bases and the J gene end by 2 bases; junction bases not matched to a gene: 5. Germline CDR1 is SGDLS and CDR2 is YYNGEE. The CDR3 contains 14 residues. CDR3 nucleotides: TGTGCCAGCAACCCTGGACAGGGGAACTATGGCTACACCTTC. This translates into CASNPGQGNYGYTF. Drawing the rest from reference TRBV9 and TRBJ1-2, the complete variable domain is DSGVTQTPKHLITATGQRVTLRCSPRSGDLSVYWYQQSLDQGLQFLIQYYNGEERAKGNILERFSAQQFPDLHSELNLSSLELGDSALYFCASNPGQGNYGYTFGSGTRLTVV.

V and J are TRBV19 and TRBJ2-1; TRBD2 agrees at 9 bases. The CDR3 loop spans 15 amino acids. Germline CDR1 is LNHDA and CDR2 is SQIVND (reference sequence). J lost 6 bases, V lost 5 bases, and 8 bases had no gene match. Written as DNA, the CDR3 is TGTGCCAGTAGTGCTTTAGCGGGAGTTAGCAATGAGCAGTTCTTC. Encoded protein: CASSALAGVSNEQFF.